The 18 T cell receptor beta chains given below trace back to one sample, sequenced in a study of neurological immune-mediated disorders (dated by TCRdb to about 2019). The library was produced with 5' RACE. Sequencing instrument: Illumina HiSeq 2500. TCRdb trimmed public reads at Q25 via fastp, called clones via MiXCR and kept in-frame beta chains. Every distinct CDR3 protein forms one entry, paired with its most common genes and DNA. This sample gives about 55,000 distinct CDR3 sequences in total; around 3.9% of them show up just once. Approximately 1.5% of the sample is in the top ten clones. Sequencing input: PBMCs. The source of these receptors is a man aged 25-45 years with multiple sclerosis.

This clonotype was recorded a few times. Just one base apart from a much larger clone, this may be a read error. V is TRBV4-1 and J is TRBJ2-3; possibly TRBD2 for D (5 bases). The CDR3 is made up of 14 amino acids. V dropped 6 bases and J dropped 2 bases, with 12 bases sitting between them. CDR1 and CDR2 (germline): MGHRA, YSYEKL. CDR3 DNA sequence: TGCGCCAGCAGACGGGGAAAGCCCACAGATACGCAGTATTTT. Translating it yields CASRRGKPTDTQYF.

This clonotype has at least ten counts. J is TRBJ2-2 and V is TRBV11-2; no clear D gene. CDR3 length: 15 amino acids. The V and J ends lost 6 bases and 4 bases respectively, with 15 bases between them. Germline values: CDR1 SGHAT, CDR2 FQNNGV. In DNA form, the CDR3 reads TGTGCCAGCAGATTGACGGCCCCCCTCACCGGGGAGCTGTTTTTT. Its protein product is CASRLTAPLTGELFF.

This clonotype has ten or more counts. The rearrangement uses TRBV5-6 and TRBJ2-7; D remains unclear. This CDR3 is 13 amino acids long. The V end was cut by 3 bases, the J end by 4 bases, with 11 bases between. Germline CDR1 is SGHDT and CDR2 is YYEEEE. The CDR3 reads CASSSGVGYEQYF. CDR3 coding DNA: TGTGCCAGCAGCTCTGGGGTTGGGTACGAGCAGTACTTC. The full variable domain, with the rest looked up from reference TRBV5-6 and TRBJ2-7, is DAGVTQSPTHLIKTRGQQVTLRCSPKSGHDTVSWYQQALGQGPQFIFQYYEEEERQRGNFPDRFSGHQFPNYSSELNVNALLLGDSALYLCASSSGVGYEQYFGPGTRLTVT.

The sample holds many counts of this clonotype. This chain joins TRBV5-5 and TRBJ2-1; 7 positions match TRBD2. Germline V gives CDR1 SGHKS, CDR2 YYEKEE (reference sequence). The CDR3 is 14 residues long. With 1 base clipped from V and 2 bases from J, the junction kept 0 bases outside the gene matches. The CDR3 reads CASSLREAYNEQFF. The CDR3 DNA is TGTGCCAGCAGCTTGCGGGAGGCCTACAATGAGCAGTTCTTC.

The table lists this clonotype with many counts. This chain connects TRBV10-3 to TRBJ1-6, with TRBD1 matching over 7 bases. J lost 5 bases, V lost 8 bases, and 6 bases had no gene match. CDR1 ENHRY and CDR2 SYGVKD come from the germline V gene. The CDR3 sequence is 14 residues long. The CDR3 sequence: CAIRQGPDNSPLHF. The CDR3 DNA is TGTGCCATCCGACAGGGCCCGGATAATTCACCCCTCCACTTT.

This clonotype was recorded many times. This chain connects TRBV5-1 to TRBJ2-5; the D call may be TRBD1 or TRBD2 (6 bases each). The germline V and J ends were trimmed by 4 bases and 5 bases, with 18 bases remaining between them. Germline-derived CDR1 and CDR2 are SGHRS and YFSETQ. This CDR3 is 15 amino acids long. CDR3 DNA: TGCGCCAGCAGCGTGGGCGGGACACAGTCCGAGACCCAGTACTTC. This encodes CASSVGGTQSETQYF.

This clonotype was picked up many times. V usage is TRBV2 and J usage is TRBJ2-7; D gene uncertain. Germline lookup yields CDR1 SNHLY and CDR2 FYNNEI. Trimming took 2 bases from V and 5 from J, leaving 10 bases between them. CDR3 length equals 13 residues. CDR3 amino acids: CASSEYGRNEQYF. The CDR3 DNA reads as TGTGCCAGCAGTGAATATGGGCGGAACGAGCAGTACTTC.

This clonotype was recorded many times. V usage is TRBV12-3 or TRBV12-4 and J usage is TRBJ2-5, with D perhaps matching TRBD1 (5 bases). The V and J ends lost 6 bases and 2 bases respectively, with 13 bases between them. The CDR3 has 14 residues. The CDR3 DNA reads TGTGCCAGCAGCCCGACAGAGAATCAAGAGACCCAGTACTTC. Amino acids: CASSPTENQETQYF.

This clonotype has at least ten counts. V usage is TRBV29-1 and J usage is TRBJ2-1; possibly TRBD2 for D (6 bases). Trimming took 5 bases from V and 0 from J, leaving 23 bases between them. CDR3 length: 18 amino acids. Germline CDR1 SQVTM, CDR2 ANQGSEA. The CDR3 is CSVSGGTELASSYNEQFF. The CDR3 DNA follows: TGCAGCGTTTCCGGGGGAACAGAGCTTGCGAGCTCCTACAATGAGCAGTTCTTC.

In this sample, this clonotype turned up many times. This chain uses TRBV15 with TRBJ2-2, with no clear D. The germline CDR1 and CDR2 sequences are LNHNV and YYDKDF (reference sequence). With 0 bases removed from V and 3 bases from J, the gap between germline ends came to 2 bases. The CDR3 loop spans 13 amino acids. The CDR3 region has the DNA TGTGCCACCAGCAGAGAATACACCGGGGAGCTGTTTTTT. This sequence encodes CATSREYTGELFF. The full variable domain, rest sourced from reference TRBV15 and TRBJ2-2, is DAMVIQNPRYQVTQFGKPVTLSCSQTLNHNVMYWYQQKSSQAPKLLFHYYDKDFNNEADTPDNFQSRRPNTSFCFLDIRSPGLGDTAMYLCATSREYTGELFFGEGSRLTVL.

This clonotype was seen many times. A read error may produce the germline difference seen at one junction end. V is TRBV7-9 and J is TRBJ2-2, with D hard to call. Germline CDR1 and CDR2: SEHNR and FQNEAQ (reference sequence). CDR3 length equals 13 residues. CDR3 amino acids: CASSVTNAGELFF. The CDR3 DNA reads as TGTGCCAGCAGTGTCACGAACGCCGGGGAGCTGTTTTTT.

This clonotype was counted ten times or more. The chain is built from TRBV20-1 and TRBJ2-7; possibly TRBD1 for D (6 bases). Per the germline V gene, CDR1 is DFQATT and CDR2 is SNEGSKA (reference sequence). CDR3 size: 14 residues. Deletions cut 4 bases from V and 3 bases from J, with 16 bases between. The CDR3 sequence is CSAIPDRTGYEQYF. DNA for the CDR3: TGCAGTGCTATCCCGGACAGAACGGGCTACGAGCAGTACTTC.

This clonotype was detected ten times or more. The chain employs TRBV3-1 and TRBJ2-1; 7 positions match TRBD1. The germline gives CDR1 LGHDT, CDR2 YNNKEL (reference sequence). V shed 4 bases, J shed 5 bases, and the junction held 5 bases outside the gene matches. CDR3 length: 14 amino acids. The CDR3 spells CASSPRQGDNEQFF. CDR3 bases: TGTGCCAGCAGCCCCCGACAGGGAGACAATGAGCAGTTCTTC.

This clonotype was seen only a few times. The chain is built from TRBV28 and TRBJ2-7, with 8 bases matching TRBD2. This CDR3 is 14 amino acids long. Trimming took 3 bases from V and 7 from J; bases not matched to a gene: 8. CDR1 is MDHEN and CDR2 is SYDVKM in the germline V gene. CDR3 coding DNA: TGTGCCAGCAGTTTGAGCGGGAGTCCCAAAGAGCAGTACTTC. Encoded protein: CASSLSGSPKEQYF.

In this sample, this clonotype turned up many times. The chain combines TRBV9 with TRBJ1-1; TRBD1 is a possible D gene (6 bases). In germline, CDR1 is SGDLS, CDR2 YYNGEE. CDR3 length: 15 residues. Trimming took 0 bases from V and 1 from J, leaving 10 bases between them. The CDR3 sequence is CASSVEAGENTEAFF. The CDR3 DNA is TGTGCCAGCAGCGTAGAGGCAGGGGAGAACACTGAAGCTTTCTTT.

This clonotype was counted at least ten times. The V gene is TRBV20-1, the J gene TRBJ1-5, with 8 bases aligning to TRBD1. V was clipped by 3 bases and J by 2 bases; unmatched bases: 3. The CDR3 covers 14 residues. The germline gives CDR1 DFQATT, CDR2 SNEGSKA (reference sequence). Here the CDR3 reads CSASTGGRNQPQHF. The CDR3 DNA is TGCAGTGCTAGCACAGGGGGGCGCAATCAGCCCCAGCATTTT.

This clonotype was seen at least ten times. The chain has TRBV5-1 and TRBJ2-7, with 11 positions matching TRBD2. Germline lookup yields CDR1 SGHRS and CDR2 YFSETQ. The CDR3 covers 16 residues. With V trimmed by 1 base and J by 7 bases, 10 bases remained unmatched. The CDR3: CASSLQTSGTVGEQYF. The CDR3 DNA reads TGCGCCAGCAGCTTGCAGACTAGCGGGACGGTCGGGGAGCAGTACTTC.

V gene TRBV19 combines with J gene TRBJ1-4; 7 positions agree with TRBD1. Germline V gives CDR1 LNHDA, CDR2 SQIVND (reference sequence). The CDR3 runs to 14 residues. J gave up 2 bases and V 7 bases, and 4 bases lay outside the gene matches. DNA for the CDR3: TGTGCCAGTACCCCGGACAGGACTAATGAAAAACTGTTTTTT. Protein product: CASTPDRTNEKLFF.